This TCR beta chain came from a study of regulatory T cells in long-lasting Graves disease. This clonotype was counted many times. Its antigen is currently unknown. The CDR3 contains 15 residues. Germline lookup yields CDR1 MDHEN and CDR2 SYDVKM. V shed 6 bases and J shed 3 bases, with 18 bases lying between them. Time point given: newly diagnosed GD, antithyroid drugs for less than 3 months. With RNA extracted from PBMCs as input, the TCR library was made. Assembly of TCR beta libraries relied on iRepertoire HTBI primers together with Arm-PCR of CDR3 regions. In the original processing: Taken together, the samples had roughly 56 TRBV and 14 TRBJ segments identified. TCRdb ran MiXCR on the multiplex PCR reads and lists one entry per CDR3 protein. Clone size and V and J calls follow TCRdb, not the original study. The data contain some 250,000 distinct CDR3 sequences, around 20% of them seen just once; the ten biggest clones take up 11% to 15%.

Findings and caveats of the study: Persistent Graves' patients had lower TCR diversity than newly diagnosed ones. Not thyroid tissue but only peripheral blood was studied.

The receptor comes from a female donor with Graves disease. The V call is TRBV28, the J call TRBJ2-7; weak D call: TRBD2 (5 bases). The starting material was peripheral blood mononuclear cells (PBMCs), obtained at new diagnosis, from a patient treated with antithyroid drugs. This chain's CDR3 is CASRSPSGMGYEQYF. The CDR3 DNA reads TGTGCCAGCAGGTCCCCAAGCGGAATGGGCTACGAGCAGTACTTC. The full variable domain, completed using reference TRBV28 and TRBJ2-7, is DVKVTQSSRYLVKRTGEKVFLECVQDMDHENMFWYRQDPGLGLRLIYFSYDVKMKEKGDIPEGYSVSREKKERFSLILESASTNQTSMYLCASRSPSGMGYEQYFGPGTRLTVT.